Ten or more counts support the clone carrying this T cell receptor (beta chain). Its cognate antigen is unknown. Amplification of ligated cDNA took four PCR rounds with SP2 and nested alpha and beta constant primers. MiXCR was run by TCRdb on the UMI-ligation and nested PCR reads, yielding one entry per CDR3 protein. This table holds around 25,000 distinct CDR3 sequences, approximately 6.5% found once. The germline V gene has CDR1 LGHNA and CDR2 YSLEER. This CDR3 spans 13 amino acids. The V gene lost 1 base and the J gene lost 9 bases, with 10 bases spanning the gap. This entry is derived from a study of naive and memory T cell subsets. Study observations and caveats: Reportedly, tuberculin skin test sites gave far more TCRs than other biopsies.

Treatment indicated: skin biopsy from PPD injection site in Mantoux-positive individual. An oligonucleotide containing a UMI was ligated to the 3' end of TCR cDNA. The material sequenced was skin, taken from a tuberculin skin test site. This sequence joins TRBV4-3 and TRBJ2-1; no definite D call. The sequence derives from an adult in good health. In DNA form, the CDR3 reads TGCGCCAGCAGCCAAGGATCCTGTTGTGAGCAGTTCTTC. Its translation: CASSQGSCCEQFF.